The next 26 T cell receptor beta chains were all read from a single sample in a study of CD8+ T cells in alopecia areata (dated 2018 in TCRdb). Receptor libraries were prepared by the immunoSEQ multiplex PCR assay. To provide template for TCR sequencing, every sample had RNA extracted and reverse transcribed into cDNA. TCRdb mirrors the immuneACCESS table, restricted to in-frame sequences. Some clones are absent from its copies; in checked studies, under half trace to an unresolved V gene, and the reason for the others is unknown. A total of approximately 150,000 clones appear in this sample, 55% of them only once. The ten largest clones add up to less than 5% of the sample. Sequencing was done on a sample of CD4+ T cells sorted from blood. These receptor sequences come from a human donor in good health.

This clone turned up a few times. The chain is built from TRBV18 and TRBJ1-1; D uncertain. The CDR3 is 15 amino acids. The germline gives CDR1 KGHSH, CDR2 LQKENI. The germline V and J ends were trimmed by 2 bases and 0 bases, with 10 bases remaining between them. CDR3 region: CASSPKVSVNTEAFF. CDR3 DNA: TGTGCCAGCTCACCAAAGGTCAGCGTGAACACTGAAGCTTTCTTT.

A single count supports this clone. The chain carries TRBV7-2 and TRBJ2-5, with 13 bases matching TRBD2. Germline V gene lookup returns CDR1 SGHTA and CDR2 FQGNSA. With V trimmed by 1 base and J by 0 bases, 2 bases remained unmatched. CDR3 length: 17 residues. The CDR3 region is CASSLGGLAGNQETQYF. For the CDR3, the DNA is TGTGCCAGCAGCTTAGGGGGACTAGCGGGAAACCAAGAGACCCAGTACTTC.

This clone was seen just once. CDR3 DNA sequence: TGTGCCAGCAGCTTCTTACAGGGGCAAGAGACCCAGTACTTC. It is translated as CASSFLQGQETQYF. The V gene is TRBV7-9, the J gene TRBJ2-5, with 7 bases fitting TRBD1. Losses at the gene ends were 3 bases for V and 2 bases for J; bases not matched to a gene: 3. The CDR3 sequence is 14 residues long. The germline CDR1 and CDR2 sequences are SEHNR and FQNEAQ (reference sequence).

This clone turned up a few times. The chain recombines TRBV29-1 with TRBJ1-1; D may be TRBD1 (5 bases). The length of the CDR3 is 13 residues. Germline CDR1 and CDR2: SQVTM and ANQGSEA. V was cut by 3 bases and J by 7 bases, with 15 bases left in between. The CDR3: CSVEPGNQFEAFF. In DNA, the CDR3 is TGCAGCGTTGAGCCAGGGAACCAGTTTGAAGCTTTCTTT.

This clone occurred a few times. The chain is built from TRBV5-5 and TRBJ1-5; D is possibly TRBD1 (5 bases). The CDR3 totals 14 residues. V lost 2 bases, J lost 5 bases, and 11 bases lay in between. CDR1 SGHKS and CDR2 YYEKEE come from the germline V gene (reference sequence). In DNA form, the CDR3 reads TGTGCCAGCAGCTTTCGGGGGAAGGATCAGCCCCAGCATTTT. This translates into CASSFRGKDQPQHF.

This clone was recorded once. This sequence joins TRBV5-1 and TRBJ2-7, with 8 bases that match TRBD1. The germline V gene encodes CDR1 SGHRS and CDR2 YFSETQ. This CDR3 has 15 residues. V lost 0 bases and J lost 2; bases outside the gene matches: 4. The CDR3 DNA is TGCGCCAGCAGCTTGGGGGGACAGGCTACCTACGAGCAGTACTTC. This gives the protein CASSLGGQATYEQYF. Variable domain in full (rest from reference TRBV5-1 and TRBJ2-7): KAGVTQTPRYLIKTRGQQVTLSCSPISGHRSVSWYQQTPGQGLQFLFEYFSETQRNKGNFPGRFSGRQFSNSRSEMNVSTLELGDSALYLCASSLGGQATYEQYFGPGTRLTVT.

This clone has only a few counts. The J gene is TRBJ2-2, the V gene TRBV14, with no clear D. CDR3 size: 18 residues. V was cut by 5 bases and J by 0 bases, with 19 bases left in between. The V gene's germline CDR1 is SGHDN and CDR2 FVKESK. The CDR3 is CASSAPGTGFANTGELFF. CDR3 coding DNA: TGTGCCAGCAGCGCTCCCGGTACCGGGTTCGCGAACACCGGGGAGCTGTTTTTT.

CDR3 sequence (DNA): TGCAGCGAACGTTTAGCGGGAGTGGCAGAGACCCAGTACTTC. Its protein is CSERLAGVAETQYF. V and J are TRBV29-1 and TRBJ2-5; 9 bases agree with TRBD2. Trimming took 7 bases from V and 4 from J; bases not matched to a gene: 10. Germline V gives CDR1 SQVTM, CDR2 ANQGSEA. The CDR3 has 14 amino acids.

There are a few counts of this clone. The chain recombines TRBV29-1 with TRBJ2-3; TRBD2 aligns across 8 bases. V shed 4 bases, J shed 0 bases, and the junction held 3 bases outside the gene matches. The CDR3 runs to 14 residues. CDR1 and CDR2 (germline): SQVTM, ANQGSEA. The CDR3 sequence is CSVGSGVSTDTQYF. The CDR3 bases are TGCAGCGTTGGTAGCGGGGTTAGCACAGATACGCAGTATTTT.

The J gene is TRBJ1-2, the V gene TRBV7-9; 8 bases are shared with TRBD1. Unmatched junction bases numbered 3, after V lost 5 bases and J lost 7 bases. CDR1 and CDR2 from the germline V gene are SEHNR and FQNEAQ (reference sequence). This CDR3 has 12 residues. CDR3 bases: TGTGCCAGCAGCGGACAGGGTCGTGGCTACACCTTC. Translated: CASSGQGRGYTF. Full variable domain (rest looked up from reference TRBV7-9 and TRBJ1-2): DTGVSQNPRHKITKRGQNVTFRCDPISEHNRLYWYRQTLGQGPEFLTYFQNEAQLEKSRLLSDRFSAERPKGSFSTLEIQRTEQGDSAMYLCASSGQGRGYTFGSGTRLTVV.

This clone was recorded a few times. The V call is TRBV18, the J call TRBJ2-5, with D uncertain. The V end lost 5 bases, the J end lost 4 bases, and 2 bases lay between the germline ends. CDR1 is KGHSH, CDR2 LQKENI, per germline. The CDR3 consists of 10 residues. The CDR3 DNA reads as TGTGCCAGCTCAAGAGAGACCCAGTACTTC. Residues: CASSRETQYF.

The chain is built from TRBV4-1 and TRBJ2-2; D might be TRBD1 (6 bases). Germline V gene sequence: CDR1 MGHRA, CDR2 YSYEKL. The V end was cut by 1 base, the J end by 7 bases, with 19 bases between. The CDR3 length is 17 residues. In nucleotides, the CDR3 is TGCGCCAGCAGCCAAGCCCGACAGGACCGGGGTGGCGGGGAGCTGTTTTTT. Its protein is CASSQARQDRGGGELFF.

The V and J genes are TRBV5-1 and TRBJ2-1, with 10 bases aligning to TRBD2. The J segment lost 4 bases and the V segment lost 0 bases, leaving 7 bases of the junction unmatched. Germline V CDR1 and CDR2: SGHRS, YFSETQ. This CDR3 spans 17 amino acids. Written as DNA, the CDR3 is TGCGCCAGCAGCTTGGCCACACCGGGACTAGCGTACAATGAGCAGTTCTTC. As protein: CASSLATPGLAYNEQFF.

This sequence joins TRBV14 and TRBJ2-7; TRBD2 matches at 8 bases. The CDR3 contains 18 residues. Losses at the gene ends were 0 bases for V and 2 bases for J; bases not matched to a gene: 12. Germline CDR1 and CDR2: SGHDN and FVKESK. This CDR3 is CASSQDLGAGGNPYEQYF. CDR3 nucleotide sequence: TGTGCCAGCAGCCAAGACCTCGGGGCGGGAGGAAACCCCTACGAGCAGTACTTC.

The chain joins TRBV29-1 to TRBJ2-7; D call uncertain. The germline V gene has CDR1 SQVTM and CDR2 ANQGSEA. With 5 bases removed from V and 7 bases from J, the gap between germline ends came to 12 bases. CDR3 length: 11 residues. The CDR3 DNA follows: TGCAGCGTTCTAACTATGGCAGAGCAGTACTTC. This codes for CSVLTMAEQYF.

The chain uses TRBV7-6 and TRBJ1-4; a possible D gene is TRBD1 (5 bases). The V gene lost 3 bases and the J gene lost 8 bases, with 16 bases spanning the gap. From germline, CDR1 is SGHVS and CDR2 FNYEAQ. The CDR3 is 15 residues long. The CDR3 spells CASSLRQRVGEKLFF. CDR3 DNA sequence: TGTGCCAGCAGCTTGAGACAGAGGGTTGGAGAAAAACTGTTTTTT.

This chain connects TRBV30 to TRBJ1-2; no clear D gene. The germline V and J ends were trimmed by 0 bases and 2 bases, with 7 bases remaining between them. Germline loops: CDR1 GTSNPN, CDR2 SVGIG (reference sequence). The CDR3 length is 13 residues. In DNA, the CDR3 is TGTGCCTGGAGTGTAGCCAGCAACTATGGCTACACCTTC. Protein sequence: CAWSVASNYGYTF. The full variable domain, with the rest looked up from reference TRBV30 and TRBJ1-2, is SQTIHQWPATLVQPVGSPLSLECTVEGTSNPNLYWYRQAAGRGLQLLFYSVGIGQISSEVPQNLSASRPQDRQFILSSKKLLLSDSGFYLCAWSVASNYGYTFGSGTRLTVV.

J is TRBJ1-4 and V is TRBV5-1, with a weak D call TRBD1 (5 bases). The CDR3 sequence is 15 residues long. CDR1 and CDR2 from the germline V gene are SGHRS and YFSETQ. The germline V and J ends were trimmed by 4 bases and 7 bases, with 17 bases remaining between them. The CDR3 sequence: CASSHDSGSSEKLFF. DNA of the CDR3: TGCGCCAGCAGCCACGACAGCGGATCCAGTGAAAAACTGTTTTTT.

The CDR3: CASNTGTGATDTQYF. The CDR3 nucleotides read TGCGCCAGCAATACCGGGACAGGGGCCACAGATACGCAGTATTTT. The J gene is TRBJ2-3, the V gene TRBV5-1; TRBD1 matches at 10 bases. With V trimmed by 6 bases and J by 2 bases, 6 bases remained unmatched. CDR3 length equals 15 residues. In germline, CDR1 is SGHRS, CDR2 YFSETQ.

The rearrangement joins TRBV30 to TRBJ2-3; 7 nucleotides match TRBD2. Germline values: CDR1 GTSNPN, CDR2 SVGIG (reference sequence). This CDR3 region has 16 residues. The junction had 15 bases not matched to a gene; V was cut back by 3 bases and J by 6 bases. The DNA of the CDR3 is TGTGCCTGGAGCCCCCCCCTCGGACTAGGGTCGGATACGCAGTATTTT. This codes for CAWSPPLGLGSDTQYF.

A few counts support this clone. This rearrangement joins TRBV15 to TRBJ2-5; D remains unclear. Trimming stripped 4 bases from V and 5 bases from J, with 14 bases between. There are 14 residues in the CDR3. Germline V gives CDR1 LNHNV, CDR2 YYDKDF (reference sequence). In DNA form, the CDR3 reads TGTGCCACCAGCATCCATAGGAGCACGGAGACCCAGTACTTC. It specifies CATSIHRSTETQYF.

The rearrangement joins TRBV5-4 to TRBJ1-2; 8 bases map to TRBD1. J was trimmed by 8 bases and V by 3 bases; bases with no gene match: 9. The length of the CDR3 is 14 residues. CDR1 and CDR2 from the germline V gene are SGHNT and YYREEE (reference sequence). CDR3 residues: CASSSTQGDGGYTF. CDR3 nucleotide sequence: TGTGCCAGCAGCTCCACACAGGGGGATGGGGGCTACACCTTC.

A few counts support this clone. The identical CDR3 is also encoded by other nucleotide sequences in the sample. The gene calls are TRBV28 and TRBJ1-1; no clear D gene. The CDR3 sequence is 13 residues long. Germline V CDR1 and CDR2: MDHEN, SYDVKM. Trimming took off 1 base at V and 1 base at J, with 4 bases between the two ends. CDR3 sequence: CASSLLGNTEAFF. The CDR3 region has the DNA TGTGCCAGCAGTTTATTAGGGAACACTGAAGCTTTCTTT.

This clone was seen only a few times. This chain links TRBV28 with TRBJ1-1; TRBD1 matches 7 bases. The germline V gene has CDR1 MDHEN and CDR2 SYDVKM. This CDR3 has 16 amino acids. V shed 6 bases and J 1 base; nucleotides not matched to a gene: 11. The CDR3 is CASREGTAYSNTEAFF. The CDR3 DNA reads as TGTGCCAGCAGAGAGGGGACAGCCTACTCGAACACTGAAGCTTTCTTT.

This chain uses TRBV27 with TRBJ1-2; a weak D match, TRBD1 (5 bases). Germline-derived CDR1 and CDR2 are MNHEY and SMNVEV (reference sequence). Trimming shortened V by 2 bases and J by 5 bases, and 12 bases separated the two germline ends. The CDR3 covers 14 residues. The CDR3 region is CASSLRQDIYGYTF. The CDR3 nucleotides read TGTGCCAGCAGTTTAAGGCAGGACATTTATGGCTACACCTTC.

The chain joins TRBV9 to TRBJ1-3, with D unclear. The CDR3 runs to 15 residues. Trimming removed 0 bases at V and 0 bases at J, with 7 bases between. Germline CDR1 SGDLS, CDR2 YYNGEE. Here the CDR3 DNA reads TGTGCCAGCAGCGTAGTCGATGACTCTGGAAACACCATATATTTT. The encoded protein is CASSVVDDSGNTIYF.